The T cell receptor beta chain described here comes from a study of cytomegalovirus exposure and HLA in healthy donors. Background on the study: An analysis done earlier identified more than 100 million unique TCR beta sequences from about 179 million T cells. General study results and limits: An analysis done earlier found most TCR beta V segments productive about 90% or about 30% of the time. Some V segments, including TRBV6-2 and TRBV6-3, were excluded as indistinguishable. A later analysis reportedly identified an Asian-associated ancestry cluster as carrying fewer N-insertions than the 666-donor mean.

The PCR ran on 60 Vbeta and 13 Jbeta primers. TCRdb keeps only in-frame clones here, not all; method: immunoSEQ multiplex PCR. The sample records about 38,000 clones, 70% to 90% being singletons. From germline, CDR1 is SQVTM and CDR2 ANQGSEA. The CDR3 consists of 17 residues. Trimming took 6 bases from V and 3 from J; bases not matched to a gene: 14. As to this clone: As yet, its antigen is unknown.

J is TRBJ1-4 and V is TRBV29-1, with 9 bases aligning to TRBD1. Sequencing was performed on PBMCs. The receptor was isolated from a woman between 40 and 55 years old in good health and CMV-seropositive. The CDR3 reads CSVAGTGRIGANEKLFF. CDR3 sequence (DNA): TGCAGCGTCGCAGGGACAGGGAGAATTGGAGCTAATGAAAAACTGTTTTTT.